This TCR beta chain stems from a study of regulatory T cells in long-lasting Graves disease. The time point is: newly diagnosed GD, antithyroid drugs for less than 3 months. The TCR library was made from RNA that had been extracted from PBMCs in TRIzol. This clonotype has only a few counts. For TCR beta, libraries came from iRepertoire HTBI primers and Arm-PCR of CDR3 regions. TCRdb re-called the multiplex PCR reads with MiXCR, one entry per CDR3 protein. The table lists more than 450,000 distinct CDR3 sequences, 12% of them singletons. J gave up 7 bases and V 3 bases, and 4 bases lay outside the gene matches. This CDR3 is built from 15 residues. CDR1 and CDR2 (germline): SGHTA, FQGTGA. These data were also reused for a study on T cells in Graves' hyperthyroidism and ophthalmopathy.

The receptor was derived from a woman aged 30 to 39 with Graves disease. J is TRBJ2-2 and V is TRBV7-3, with 11 bases that match TRBD2. The specimen comprised peripheral blood mononuclear cells (PBMCs), sampled at new diagnosis, from a patient treated with antithyroid drugs. This CDR3 reads CASSFTSGRIGELFF. The CDR3 nucleotides read TGTGCCAGCAGCTTTACTAGCGGGAGAATCGGGGAGCTGTTTTTT.